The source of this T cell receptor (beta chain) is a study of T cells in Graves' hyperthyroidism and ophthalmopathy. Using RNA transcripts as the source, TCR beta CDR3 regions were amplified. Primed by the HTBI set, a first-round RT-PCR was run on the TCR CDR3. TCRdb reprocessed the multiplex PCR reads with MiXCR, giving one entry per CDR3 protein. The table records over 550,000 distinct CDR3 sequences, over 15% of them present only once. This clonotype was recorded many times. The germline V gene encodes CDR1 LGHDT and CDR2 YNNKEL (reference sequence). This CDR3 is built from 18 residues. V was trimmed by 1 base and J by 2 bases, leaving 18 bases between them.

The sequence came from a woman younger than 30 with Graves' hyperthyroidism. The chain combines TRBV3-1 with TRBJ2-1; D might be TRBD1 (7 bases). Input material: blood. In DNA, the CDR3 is TGTGCCAGCAGCCAAGTCCCTCAGGGGGGAGGAACCTACAATGAGCAGTTCTTC. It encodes CASSQVPQGGGTYNEQFF.